This T cell receptor beta chain was documented in a study of cytomegalovirus exposure and HLA in healthy donors. The overall study: The Caucasian-associated ancestry cluster held more than 80% of roughly 370 genotyped donors. Study outcomes and limitations: Clonal expansion was found to be greater in HLA-associated TCR beta chains than in equally common others in a later analysis. Productive rates of about 90% or about 30% were seen for most TCR beta V segments in an earlier analysis.

Primers included in the PCR were 60 Vbeta and 13 Jbeta primers. Produced via immunoSEQ multiplex PCR; TCRdb's table is partial and in-frame only. In the table there are under 130,000 clones, around 75% of which are singletons. This clone was found once. Its specificity is unknown. With 3 bases removed from V and 3 bases from J, the gap between germline ends came to 13 bases. The CDR3 sequence is 15 residues long. The germline V gene encodes CDR1 MRHNA and CDR2 SNTAGT. This receptor was identified in a man younger than 45 in good health and CMV-seronegative. This sequence joins TRBV6-4 and TRBJ2-3, with no clear D. Material for sequencing was PBMCs. DNA of the CDR3: TGTGCCAGCAGTGATTGGTTGTTGAGGACAGATACGCAGTATTTT. This sequence encodes CASSDWLLRTDTQYF.